The present TCR beta chain was sequenced within a study of cytomegalovirus exposure and HLA in healthy donors. The CDR3 runs 15 residues. With 2 bases clipped from V and 6 bases from J, the junction kept 10 bases outside the gene matches. Germline CDR1 is SGHTA and CDR2 is FQGNSA. PCR used 60 Vbeta primers and 13 Jbeta primers. Clones were sequenced by immunoSEQ multiplex PCR, and TCRdb holds only the in-frame ones, with some missing. The data show about 100,000 clones, with around 79% seen just once and roughly 3.2% held by the top ten. The chain recombines TRBV7-2 with TRBJ2-7, with 7 nucleotides matching TRBD1. This sequence originates from a female donor in good health and CMV-seropositive. Sequenced material: PBMCs. The CDR3 DNA is TGTGCCAGCAGCTTAAAAACTCAGGGGGTAGGCGAGCAGTACTTC. Its protein product is CASSLKTQGVGEQYF.